The sequence of this TCR beta chain was determined in a study of early T cells in non-severe SARS-CoV-2 infection. Study at large: It was bulk RNA from unsorted whole blood that was sequenced, and the chains were unpaired. Findings of the study overall: The VDJdb matching leaned toward anti-spike CD8 responses and overlooked private and CD4 specificities.

This clonotype was recorded a few times. Its cognate antigen is unknown. Germline CDR1 reads SNHLY; CDR2 reads FYNNEI. V shed 6 bases and J shed 4 bases, with 12 bases lying between them. The CDR3 runs to 13 residues. Attachment of unique molecular identifiers was made to individual cDNA molecules. TCRdb processed the 5' RACE reads anew with MiXCR; each CDR3 protein has one entry. The sample includes tens of thousands of distinct CDR3 sequences, roughly 9% seen only once; the top ten take roughly 4%. The source is an adult who was a healthcare worker with PCR-confirmed SARS-CoV-2 infection or an uninfected control (not recorded which). The V gene is TRBV2, the J gene TRBJ1-1, with D possibly matching TRBD1 (5 bases). The sequencing used whole blood, collected at baseline. CDR3: CASSGRGTTEAFF. CDR3 sequence (DNA): TGTGCCAGCAGCGGTCGGGGGACCACTGAAGCTTTCTTT.